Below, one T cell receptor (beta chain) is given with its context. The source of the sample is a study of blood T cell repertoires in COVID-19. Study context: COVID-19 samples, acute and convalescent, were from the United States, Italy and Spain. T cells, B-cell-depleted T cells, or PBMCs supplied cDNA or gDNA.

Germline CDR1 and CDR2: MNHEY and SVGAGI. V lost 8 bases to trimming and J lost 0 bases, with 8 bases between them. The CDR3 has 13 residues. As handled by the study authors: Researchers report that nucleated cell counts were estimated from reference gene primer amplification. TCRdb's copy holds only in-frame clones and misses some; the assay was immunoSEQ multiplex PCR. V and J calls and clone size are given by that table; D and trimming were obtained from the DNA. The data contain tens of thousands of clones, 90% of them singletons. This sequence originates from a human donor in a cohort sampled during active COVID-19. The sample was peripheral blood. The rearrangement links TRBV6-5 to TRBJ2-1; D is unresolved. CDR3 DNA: TGTGCCAGCGGAGATAGCTCCTACAATGAGCAGTTCTTC. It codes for CASGDSSYNEQFF.